The 17 T cell receptor beta chains reported below all come from one sample, sequenced in a study of blood T cell repertoires in COVID-19. Generated by immunoSEQ multiplex PCR, the TCRdb table keeps only in-frame clones and is missing some. Of roughly 70,000 clones in the sample, roughly nine tenths are singletons; the top ten hold approximately 1.3%. What was sequenced was peripheral blood. These receptors were obtained from a man in his fifties or sixties with acute or convalescent COVID-19.

The V call is TRBV24-1, the J call TRBJ2-3, with D hard to call. The CDR3 contains 12 residues. V shed 8 bases and J shed 5 bases, with 10 bases lying between them. Per the germline V gene, CDR1 is KGHDR and CDR2 is SFDVKD. CDR3 nucleotide sequence: TGTGCCACCATGGATCGGAGAGATACGCAGTATTTT. Translated, it gives CATMDRRDTQYF.

The genes are TRBV5-1 and TRBJ1-4, with TRBD1 matching over 7 bases. Germline CDR1 and CDR2: SGHRS and YFSETQ. This CDR3 is built from 14 residues. Trimming removed 3 bases from V and 7 bases from J; junction bases left unmatched: 6. CDR3 region: CASSSGGTSEKLFF. CDR3 nucleotides: TGCGCCAGCAGCTCAGGGGGTACCAGTGAAAAACTGTTTTTT.

This chain joins TRBV5-1 and TRBJ2-7; 7 nucleotides align to TRBD2. This CDR3 region has 15 residues. After removal of 0 bases from V and 2 bases from J, the junction contained 5 bases not matched to a gene. The V gene's germline CDR1 is SGHRS and CDR2 YFSETQ. CDR3 DNA: TGCGCCAGCAGCTTGGTAACGGGGGGTACCTACGAGCAGTACTTC. It is translated as CASSLVTGGTYEQYF.

V usage is TRBV6-6 and J usage is TRBJ2-7; a weak D match, TRBD2 (5 bases). Germline V lookup: CDR1 MNHNY, CDR2 SVGAGI (reference sequence). The V end lost 9 bases, the J end lost 5 bases, and 26 bases lay between the germline ends. The CDR3 sequence is 16 residues long. The CDR3 bases are TGTGCCAGTACCCTGGGCATGAGGGCCCAACGGGACGAGCAGTACTTC. Encoded protein: CASTLGMRAQRDEQYF.

The genes are TRBV10-2 and TRBJ2-7, with 9 nucleotides matching TRBD1. With V trimmed by 0 bases and J by 2 bases, 8 bases remained unmatched. The CDR3 covers 17 residues. CDR1 is WSHSY, CDR2 SAAADI, per germline. In nucleotides, the CDR3 is TGCGCCAGCAGTGAGTCCTCTCCGGGACAGGGAGCCTACGAGCAGTACTTC. Its translation: CASSESSPGQGAYEQYF.

This clone was seen a handful of times. The chain links TRBV5-1 to TRBJ2-3; tentatively, D is TRBD2 (6 bases). V dropped 2 bases and J dropped 3 bases, with 7 bases sitting between them. Germline CDR1 is SGHRS and CDR2 is YFSETQ. The CDR3 is 13 amino acids. Here the CDR3 reads CASSFGGTDTQYF. CDR3 DNA: TGCGCCAGCAGCTTCGGGGGAACAGATACGCAGTATTTT.

This rearrangement joins TRBV19 to TRBJ2-1; 11 bases fit TRBD2. The CDR3 consists of 16 residues. CDR1 and CDR2 (germline): LNHDA, SQIVND (reference sequence). V lost 6 bases to trimming and J lost 4 bases; unmatched junction nucleotides: 8. The CDR3 loop is CASSPLTSGGYNEQFF. The CDR3 DNA is TGTGCCAGTAGCCCACTAACTAGCGGGGGTTACAATGAGCAGTTCTTC. The full variable domain, completed using reference TRBV19 and TRBJ2-1, is DGGITQSPKYLFRKEGQNVTLSCEQNLNHDAMYWYRQDPGQGLRLIYYSQIVNDFQKGDIAEGYSVSREKKESFPLTVTSAQKNPTAFYLCASSPLTSGGYNEQFFGPGTRLTVL.

A single count supports this clone. This chain uses TRBV5-6 with TRBJ1-1, with D possibly TRBD1 on 5 matching bases. The CDR3 sequence is 12 residues long. The germline gives CDR1 SGHDT, CDR2 YYEEEE. Trimming shortened V by 6 bases and J by 8 bases, and 14 bases separated the two germline ends. Here the CDR3 reads CASTVWQGEAFF. In DNA, the CDR3 is TGTGCCAGCACCGTGTGGCAGGGAGAAGCTTTCTTT.

The gene calls are TRBV18 and TRBJ1-1; 9 bases align to TRBD1. CDR3 length: 17 amino acids. Germline V CDR1 and CDR2: KGHSH, LQKENI. After removal of 6 bases from V and 2 bases from J, the junction contained 13 bases not matched to a gene. In DNA, the CDR3 is TGTGCCAGCTCCCTTAGAGGACAGGGGAAATCTAACACTGAAGCTTTCTTT. Its translation is CASSLRGQGKSNTEAFF. Variable domain in full (rest from reference TRBV18 and TRBJ1-1): NAGVMQNPRHLVRRRGQEARLRCSPMKGHSHVYWYRQLPEEGLKFMVYLQKENIIDESGMPKERFSAEFPKEGPSILRIQQVVRGDSAAYFCASSLRGQGKSNTEAFFGQGTRLTVV.

The V and J genes are TRBV2 and TRBJ1-1, with 8 bases aligning to TRBD1. J gave up 3 bases and V 6 bases, and 9 bases lay outside the gene matches. Germline CDR1 SNHLY, CDR2 FYNNEI. The CDR3 length is 15 residues. The CDR3 is CASSLPGGGDTEAFF. Here the CDR3 DNA reads TGTGCCAGCAGCCTTCCAGGGGGCGGTGACACTGAAGCTTTCTTT.

This rearrangement joins TRBV7-2 to TRBJ2-2; the D gene is possibly TRBD1 (7 bases). Trimming took off 4 bases at V and 5 bases at J, with 17 bases between the two ends. The CDR3 is 16 amino acids. Germline CDR1 is SGHTA and CDR2 is FQGNSA. Here the CDR3 reads CASSSGTAGRTGELFF. CDR3 in DNA: TGTGCCAGCAGCTCGGGGACAGCGGGCCGAACCGGGGAGCTGTTTTTT.

This rearrangement joins TRBV7-9 to TRBJ2-4, with D perhaps TRBD1 (6 bases). The CDR3 runs to 14 residues. The ends were cut back, 2 bases at V and 8 bases at J, with 13 bases in the middle. Germline V lookup: CDR1 SEHNR, CDR2 FQNEAQ (reference sequence). CDR3 sequence (DNA): TGTGCCAGCAGCTTACTGGGCAGGGGTGACATTCAGTACTTC. It encodes CASSLLGRGDIQYF.

This clone was seen just once. The chain links TRBV15 to TRBJ1-2; D is unresolved. V dropped 3 bases and J dropped 7 bases, with 12 bases sitting between them. This CDR3 has 13 residues. CDR1 is LNHNV, CDR2 YYDKDF, per germline (reference sequence). DNA of the CDR3: TGTGCCACCAGCAGTGTCTCCGGGAGTGGCTACACCTTC. Residues: CATSSVSGSGYTF.

The CDR3 nucleotides are TGTGCCAGCAGCACCCCGGGACAGAGTGAAAAACTGTTTTTT. As protein: CASSTPGQSEKLFF. This chain connects TRBV7-9 to TRBJ1-4, with TRBD1 matching over 7 bases. This CDR3 comprises 14 residues. Germline CDR1 reads SEHNR; CDR2 reads FQNEAQ (reference sequence). J lost 7 bases, V lost 5 bases, and 7 bases had no gene match.

The sample holds a few counts of this clone. The rearrangement joins TRBV6-5 to TRBJ1-2; D unresolved. This CDR3 has 12 residues. Trimming left V 6 bases short and J 6 bases short, with 11 bases between. CDR1 and CDR2 from the germline V gene are MNHEY and SVGAGI. DNA of the CDR3: TGTGCCAGCAGGGGCATAGACCATGGCTACACCTTC. Protein sequence: CASRGIDHGYTF.

In DNA, the CDR3 is TGCAGCGCTCGGCCGAGAAGGGACAGACTTGCCATGAACACTGAAGCTTTCTTT. Translated, it gives CSARPRRDRLAMNTEAFF. This chain connects TRBV29-1 to TRBJ1-1, with 7 bases aligning to TRBD1. This CDR3 comprises 18 residues. The trim removed 7 bases at V and 0 bases at J, leaving 20 bases unmatched. Germline CDR1 and CDR2: SQVTM and ANQGSEA.

This clone was counted a single time. The chain joins TRBV27 to TRBJ2-1; 11 nucleotides match TRBD1. The germline V gene encodes CDR1 MNHEY and CDR2 SMNVEV (reference sequence). Losses at the gene ends were 6 bases for V and 6 bases for J; bases not matched to a gene: 13. CDR3 length equals 17 residues. CDR3 region: CASRTITGTGGSNEQFF. CDR3 coding DNA: TGTGCCAGCAGAACAATAACCGGGACAGGGGGTTCCAATGAGCAGTTCTTC.